This T cell receptor (beta chain) is from a study of spatial heterogeneity in lung cancer. This clonotype is deemed medium-sized (0.01 to 0.1%). What it binds is not known. The study, taken as a whole, reports: Expanded intratumoral alpha and beta TCR counts tracked tumor mutation counts.

Time point described: sample taken at primary tumor resection. The CDR3 is 13 amino acids. Trimming took 0 bases from V and 7 from J, leaving 7 bases between them. MiXCR was run by TCRdb on the 5' RACE reads, yielding one entry per CDR3 protein. The repertoire includes 8,000 to 9,500 distinct CDR3 sequences, more than 6% of them detected once, and around 9.3% sits in the top ten. This chain uses TRBV12-3 or TRBV12-4 with TRBJ1-5; no clear D. The input for sequencing was lung tumor tissue, taken at surgery. The receptor comes from a male donor with early-stage non-small cell lung cancer. CDR3 region: CASSLAEGQPQHF. DNA for the CDR3: TGTGCCAGCAGTTTAGCGGAAGGACAGCCCCAGCATTTT.